This T cell receptor (beta chain) was sequenced in a study of T cell repertoires in cytomegalovirus infection. Germline values: CDR1 MGHRA, CDR2 YSYEKL. Between the trimmed V and J ends, which lost 3 bases and 6 bases, there was a span of 18 bases. This CDR3 comprises 15 residues. Using its own MiXCR run on the reads, TCRdb lists one record per CDR3 protein. There are about 920,000 distinct CDR3 sequences in the sample; around 32% occur only once, and around an eighth lies in the top ten. To note about this clonotype: Its antigen remains unidentified.

This sequence joins TRBV4-1 and TRBJ2-7; D is perhaps TRBD2 (6 bases). The sequence was obtained from a human donor in good health (CMV status not recorded). Some clones in this sample may be carry-over from other donors' samples. The starting material was cultured CD8+ T cells from PBMCs, obtained from culture after CMV antigen stimulation. The CDR3 nucleotides read TGCGCCAGCAGCCAGGGGGGTACTGGTTCGAGCGAGCAGTACTTC. It yields the protein CASSQGGTGSSEQYF.